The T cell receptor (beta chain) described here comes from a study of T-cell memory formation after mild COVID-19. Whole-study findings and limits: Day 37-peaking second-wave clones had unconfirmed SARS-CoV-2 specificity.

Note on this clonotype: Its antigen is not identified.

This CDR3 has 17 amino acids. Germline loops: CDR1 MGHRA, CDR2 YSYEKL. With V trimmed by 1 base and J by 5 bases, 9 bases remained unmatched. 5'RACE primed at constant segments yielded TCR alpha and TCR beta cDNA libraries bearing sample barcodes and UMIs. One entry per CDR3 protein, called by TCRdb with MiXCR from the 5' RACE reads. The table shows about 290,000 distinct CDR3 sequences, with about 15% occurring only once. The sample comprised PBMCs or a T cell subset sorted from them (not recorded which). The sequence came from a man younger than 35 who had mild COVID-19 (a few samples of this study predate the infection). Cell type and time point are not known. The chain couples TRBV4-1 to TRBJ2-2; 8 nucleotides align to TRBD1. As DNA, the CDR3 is TGCGCCAGCAGCCAAGCCCCCGGACAGGGAAGTACCGGGGAGCTGTTTTTT. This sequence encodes CASSQAPGQGSTGELFF.